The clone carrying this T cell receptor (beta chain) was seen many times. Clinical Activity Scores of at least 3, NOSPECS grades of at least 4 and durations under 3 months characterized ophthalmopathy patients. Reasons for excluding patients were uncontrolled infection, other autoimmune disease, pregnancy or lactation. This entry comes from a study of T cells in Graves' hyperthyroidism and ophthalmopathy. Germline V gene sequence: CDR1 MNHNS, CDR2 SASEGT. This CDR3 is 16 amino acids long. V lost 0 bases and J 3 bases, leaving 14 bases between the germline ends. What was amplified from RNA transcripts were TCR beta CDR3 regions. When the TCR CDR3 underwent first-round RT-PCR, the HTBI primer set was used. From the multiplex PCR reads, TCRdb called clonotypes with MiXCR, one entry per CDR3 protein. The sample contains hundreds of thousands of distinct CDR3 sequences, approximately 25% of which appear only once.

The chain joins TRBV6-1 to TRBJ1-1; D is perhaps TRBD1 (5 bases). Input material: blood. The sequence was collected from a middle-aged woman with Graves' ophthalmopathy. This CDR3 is CASSEAAGPWDTEAFF. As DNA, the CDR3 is TGTGCCAGCAGTGAAGCCGCAGGGCCATGGGACACTGAAGCTTTCTTT.